The 29 T cell receptor beta chains below all came from one sample that was sequenced in a study of shared clonotypes between healthy human individuals. The repertoire was sequenced with immunoSEQ multiplex PCR; TCRdb's copy has only in-frame clones and lacks some. The sample records some 530,000 clones, approximately 82% being singletons. The sample was PBMCs. Receptor source: a woman aged 40 to 55 in good health. Some clones in this sample may be carry-over from other donors' samples.

The chain has TRBV7-9 and TRBJ2-1; 16 bases fit TRBD2. This CDR3 comprises 15 residues. Per germline, CDR1 SEHNR and CDR2 FQNEAQ (reference sequence). The V gene end was trimmed by 4 bases and the J gene end by 14 bases; junction bases not matched to a gene: 8. The chain's CDR3 is CASSSGTSGRASKFF. CDR3 bases: TGTGCCAGCAGCTCGGGGACTAGCGGGAGGGCCTCCAAGTTCTTC.

The chain recombines TRBV10-3 with TRBJ1-2; TRBD1 matches at 7 bases. Germline V lookup: CDR1 ENHRY, CDR2 SYGVKD. This CDR3 has 12 residues. V lost 4 bases to trimming and J lost 6 bases; unmatched junction nucleotides: 2. For the CDR3, the DNA is TGTGCCATCAGTGGACAGGGTAATGGCTACACCTTC. Protein: CAISGQGNGYTF.

J is TRBJ2-3 and V is TRBV13; 7 bases line up with TRBD2. The CDR3 length is 18 residues. V shed 5 bases and J 2 bases; nucleotides not matched to a gene: 16. Germline V lookup: CDR1 PRHDT, CDR2 FYEKMQ (reference sequence). CDR3 DNA: TGTGCCAGCAGCGTGAGGTGGTCGCGGGAGCTTCTCACAGATACGCAGTATTTT. It translates to CASSVRWSRELLTDTQYF.

This clone was detected a few times. The genes are TRBV7-3 and TRBJ1-6; no clear D gene. Germline CDR1 and CDR2: SGHTA and FQGTGA. The CDR3 covers 13 residues. With 0 bases removed from V and 6 bases from J, the gap between germline ends came to 3 bases. CDR3 nucleotide sequence: TGTGCCAGCAGCTTAACCCGTAATTCACCCCTCCACTTT. Protein: CASSLTRNSPLHF.

The chain employs TRBV6-1 and TRBJ2-7; a possible D gene is TRBD2 (6 bases). The CDR3 is made up of 13 amino acids. The germline V and J ends were trimmed by 8 bases and 4 bases, with 15 bases remaining between them. The germline V gene has CDR1 MNHNS and CDR2 SASEGT. CDR3 amino acids: CASPGKRAYEQYF. The CDR3 nucleotides are TGTGCCAGCCCAGGGAAGCGGGCTTACGAGCAGTACTTC.

This clone was counted between two and nine times. Other DNA sequences in the same sample also yield this CDR3. The chain employs TRBV28 and TRBJ1-5; tentatively, D is TRBD1 (5 bases). Between the trimmed V and J ends, which lost 3 bases and 7 bases, there was a span of 7 bases. The length of the CDR3 is 12 residues. Per the germline V gene, CDR1 is MDHEN and CDR2 is SYDVKM. The CDR3 loop is CASSLRGQPQHF. Here the CDR3 DNA reads TGTGCCAGCAGTTTGAGGGGCCAGCCCCAGCATTTT.

In nucleotides, the CDR3 is TGCGCCAGCAGCCCCCTGGGCAGCGGGAGCTCCTACAATGAGCAGTTCTTC. Translating it yields CASSPLGSGSSYNEQFF. This rearrangement joins TRBV4-1 to TRBJ2-1, with 8 bases fitting TRBD2. CDR1 is MGHRA, CDR2 YSYEKL, per germline. The CDR3 is 17 amino acids. Trimming removed 4 bases from V and 0 bases from J; junction bases left unmatched: 8.

The chain combines TRBV2 with TRBJ2-2; D gene uncertain. V was cut by 11 bases and J by 7 bases, with 14 bases left in between. From germline, CDR1 is SNHLY and CDR2 FYNNEI. The CDR3 is made up of 12 amino acids. Here the CDR3 reads CAGNRGSGELFF. Written as DNA, the CDR3 is TGTGCCGGAAATAGAGGTAGCGGGGAGCTGTTTTTT.

In this sample, this clone turned up once. The J gene is TRBJ2-3, the V gene TRBV5-1; 8 positions match TRBD2. CDR1 and CDR2 from the germline V gene are SGHRS and YFSETQ. Trimming removed 2 bases from V and 2 bases from J; junction bases left unmatched: 4. The CDR3 is made up of 15 amino acids. CDR3 sequence: CASSLAGVITDTQYF. The CDR3 DNA sequence: TGCGCCAGCAGCTTAGCGGGAGTTATCACAGATACGCAGTATTTT.

The V gene is TRBV19, the J gene TRBJ2-4; TRBD1 might be the D (6 bases). Germline V gene data show CDR1 as LNHDA and CDR2 as SQIVND (reference sequence). V gave up 4 bases and J gave up 6 bases, with 13 bases separating them. The CDR3 sequence is 14 residues long. CDR3 sequence reads: CASSKQGYPNIQYF. In DNA, the CDR3 is TGTGCCAGTAGTAAACAGGGATACCCAAACATTCAGTACTTC.

This chain connects TRBV6-5 to TRBJ2-4; D remains unclear. Between the trimmed V and J ends, which lost 0 bases and 2 bases, there was a span of 2 bases. The germline gives CDR1 MNHEY, CDR2 SVGAGI. This CDR3 has 13 residues. CDR3 DNA sequence: TGTGCCAGCAGTTACTCGACCAAAAACATTCAGTACTTC. Encoded protein: CASSYSTKNIQYF.

The V and J genes are TRBV15 and TRBJ2-5; TRBD1 aligns across 8 bases. The J call is doubtful: the DNA matches TRBJ2-7 better. The CDR3 sequence is 13 residues long. Per germline, CDR1 LNHNV and CDR2 YYDKDF (reference sequence). The CDR3 loop is CATSRDRVTEQYF. The CDR3 nucleotides read TGTGCCACCAGCAGGGACAGGGTAACCGAGCAGTACTTC.

This clone has just one count. The chain combines TRBV11-2 with TRBJ1-1, with unresolved D. The CDR3 consists of 12 residues. With 4 bases removed from V and 7 bases from J, the gap between germline ends came to 10 bases. Germline V gives CDR1 SGHAT, CDR2 FQNNGV. The CDR3 spells CASSSRVVEAFF. DNA of the CDR3: TGTGCCAGCAGCTCCCGGGTGGTTGAAGCTTTCTTT.

The V and J genes are TRBV7-8 and TRBJ1-1; TRBD1 is a possible D gene (6 bases). Germline V lookup: CDR1 SGHVS, CDR2 FQNEAQ. The V end lost 1 base, the J end lost 1 base, and 10 bases lay between the germline ends. The CDR3 runs 15 residues. The CDR3 coding sequence is TGTGCCAGCAGCTTAGACGGGGGGGCGAACACTGAAGCTTTCTTT. Translated: CASSLDGGANTEAFF.

The V call is TRBV2, the J call TRBJ2-5, with TRBD1 as a possible D gene (7 bases). Per germline, CDR1 SNHLY and CDR2 FYNNEI. The CDR3 contains 12 residues. With 4 bases removed from V and 7 bases from J, the gap between germline ends came to 10 bases. CDR3 nucleotide sequence: TGTGCCAGCAGTGGACAGGGAGGGACCCAGTACTTC. The encoded protein is CASSGQGGTQYF.

This clone was seen a few times. This rearrangement joins TRBV7-8 to TRBJ1-5; D perhaps matches TRBD1 (5 bases). This CDR3 is 15 amino acids long. CDR1 and CDR2 from the germline V gene are SGHVS and FQNEAQ. V dropped 5 bases and J dropped 0 bases, with 11 bases sitting between them. The CDR3 spells CASSKEGLSNQPQHF. CDR3 nucleotides: TGTGCCAGCAGCAAAGAGGGGCTTAGCAATCAGCCCCAGCATTTT.

The rearrangement links TRBV19 to TRBJ2-3; D is uncertain. V was pared by 4 bases and J by 0 bases, with 17 bases between. Germline V gene lookup returns CDR1 LNHDA and CDR2 SQIVND (reference sequence). The CDR3 covers 17 residues. The CDR3 DNA reads as TGTGCCAGTAGTACTAACCCTGGCGGAGCTAGCACAGATACGCAGTATTTT. Encoded protein: CASSTNPGGASTDTQYF.

The chain uses TRBV6-4 and TRBJ2-2, with 11 bases matching TRBD2. V trimming: 3 bases; J trimming: 3 bases; junction bases outside the gene matches: 0. This CDR3 has 15 amino acids. Germline CDR1 and CDR2: MRHNA and SNTAGT. The CDR3 spells CASSELAGDTGELFF. The CDR3 DNA reads TGTGCCAGCAGTGAACTAGCGGGAGACACCGGGGAGCTGTTTTTT.

The V call is TRBV10-3, the J call TRBJ1-2; TRBD1 agrees at 9 bases. The junction had 5 bases not matched to a gene; V was cut back by 4 bases and J by 2 bases. The CDR3 spans 15 residues. Germline V gene sequence: CDR1 ENHRY, CDR2 SYGVKD. The CDR3 nucleotides read TGTGCCATCAGTGTGGGACAGGGTTGGAACTATGGCTACACCTTC. Protein: CAISVGQGWNYGYTF.

This chain uses TRBV27 with TRBJ1-1; 7 bases align to TRBD1. The CDR3 extends over 18 amino acids. Germline V gives CDR1 MNHEY, CDR2 SMNVEV (reference sequence). Trimming at V came to 3 bases and at J to 5 bases, leaving 18 bases not matched to a gene. DNA of the CDR3: TGTGCCAGCAGTTTCACCGTCCCCAGGGGGAGAGTATGGACTGAAGCTTTCTTT. Translation gives CASSFTVPRGRVWTEAFF.

This clone was seen once. CDR3 bases: TGTGCCATCAGCAAACAGGGCCCCGGGGAGCTGTTTTTT. It translates to CAISKQGPGELFF. The gene calls are TRBV10-3 and TRBJ2-2, with TRBD1 as a possible D gene (6 bases). CDR3 length: 13 residues. Germline loops: CDR1 ENHRY, CDR2 SYGVKD. The germline V and J ends were trimmed by 6 bases and 6 bases, with 11 bases remaining between them.

The chain joins TRBV15 to TRBJ1-6, with a tentative D call TRBD1 (6 bases). The CDR3 is 15 residues long. V was pared by 1 base and J by 6 bases, with 10 bases between. The V gene's germline CDR1 is LNHNV and CDR2 YYDKDF (reference sequence). CDR3 in amino acids: CATSRVGGGNSPLHF. The CDR3, as DNA: TGTGCCACCAGCAGAGTAGGGGGTGGTAATTCACCCCTCCACTTT.

The CDR3 reads CASCLRTSSGEQFF. The CDR3 bases are TGTGCCAGCTGCTTGCGGACTAGTAGCGGTGAGCAGTTCTTC. The chain is built from TRBV2 and TRBJ2-1; 7 bases match TRBD2. CDR1 is SNHLY, CDR2 FYNNEI, per germline. The J segment lost 9 bases and the V segment lost 8 bases, leaving 13 bases of the junction unmatched. This CDR3 contains 14 residues. Drawing the rest from reference TRBV2 and TRBJ2-1, the complete variable domain is EPEVTQTPSHQVTQMGQEVILRCVPISNHLYFYWYRQILGQKVEFLVSFYNNEISEKSEIFDDQFSVERPDGSNFTLKIRSTKLEDSAMYFCASCLRTSSGEQFFGPGTRLTVL.

The rearrangement joins TRBV5-1 to TRBJ1-6; D perhaps matches TRBD1 (5 bases). With 2 bases removed from V and 7 bases from J, the gap between germline ends came to 7 bases. The CDR3 sequence is 13 residues long. In germline, CDR1 is SGHRS, CDR2 YFSETQ. The CDR3 coding sequence is TGCGCCAGCAGCTTAGGGGTCAATTCACCCCTCCACTTT. Translated: CASSLGVNSPLHF. Variable domain in full (rest from reference TRBV5-1 and TRBJ1-6): KAGVTQTPRYLIKTRGQQVTLSCSPISGHRSVSWYQQTPGQGLQFLFEYFSETQRNKGNFPGRFSGRQFSNSRSEMNVSTLELGDSALYLCASSLGVNSPLHFGNGTRLTVT.

The CDR3 here is CASSPAAGNNQPQHF. The CDR3 DNA is TGTGCCAGCTCACCGGCGGCGGGCAACAATCAGCCCCAGCATTTT. The chain has TRBV18 and TRBJ1-5, with no clear D. The V end was cut by 3 bases, the J end by 3 bases, with 12 bases between. Germline V lookup: CDR1 KGHSH, CDR2 LQKENI. There are 15 residues in the CDR3.

J is TRBJ2-1 and V is TRBV14, with 8 nucleotides matching TRBD1. Per germline, CDR1 SGHDN and CDR2 FVKESK. Trimming at V came to 0 bases and at J to 10 bases, leaving 8 bases not matched to a gene. This CDR3 is built from 15 residues. For the CDR3, the DNA is TGTGCCAGCAGCCAAGAAGACGACAGGGGCAGGGAGCAGTTCTTC. It translates to CASSQEDDRGREQFF.

The gene calls are TRBV5-4 and TRBJ2-3, with TRBD2 identical over 10 bases. V dropped 0 bases and J dropped 5; count of bases not matched to a gene: 9. CDR3 length equals 17 residues. Germline assignment: CDR1 SGHNT and CDR2 YYREEE (reference sequence). CDR3 region: CASSLEREGHSGDTQYF. DNA of the CDR3: TGTGCCAGCAGCTTGGAGCGGGAGGGCCATTCAGGAGATACGCAGTATTTT.

The CDR3 bases are TGTGCCTGGAGTGTACATGGGACTGGGGCCAACGTCCTGACTTTC. Amino acid sequence: CAWSVHGTGANVLTF. The chain has TRBV30 and TRBJ2-6, with unresolved D. Deletions cut 0 bases from V and 2 bases from J, with 8 bases between. The germline V gene has CDR1 GTSNPN and CDR2 SVGIG (reference sequence). This CDR3 has 15 amino acids.

V usage is TRBV27 and J usage is TRBJ1-6; 8 bases agree with TRBD1. Trimming at V came to 9 bases and at J to 10 bases, leaving 17 bases not matched to a gene. The CDR3 is 16 amino acids. CDR1 is MNHEY, CDR2 SMNVEV, per germline (reference sequence). CDR3 residues: CASNNRAQGGESPLHF. CDR3 in DNA: TGTGCCAGTAACAACCGGGCACAGGGGGGGGAATCACCCCTCCACTTT.